This T cell receptor (beta chain) emerged from a study of CD8 T cells in Susac syndrome. Sequencing of TCR beta was performed on blood CD8+ and CD4+ T cells. Through negative isolation, CD4+ and CD8+ T cells were obtained, while TEMRA cells were enriched using FACS. With regard to this clonotype: What it binds is unknown.

Reverse transcription of roughly 0.5 to 1 ug RNA used random hexamers. Across 54 Vbeta and 13 Jbeta, TCR beta CDR3 was amplified with immunoSEQ multiplex PCR. TCRdb passed the immunoSEQ multiplex PCR reads through MiXCR, listing each CDR3 protein once. The sample has more than 250,000 distinct CDR3 sequences, about 91% seen once. Findings and caveats of the study: Acknowledgment was made by the study that its TCR sequencing and HLA analysis involved a relatively small number of individuals.

Sequences were obtained from CD4+ T cells from PBMCs. This clonotype was sampled from a human donor with multiple sclerosis.

CDR3 sequence: CASSPSHRGNQPQHF. In nucleotides, the CDR3 is TGTGCCAGCTCACCCAGCCACAGGGGGAATCAGCCCCAGCATTTT. V and J are TRBV18 and TRBJ1-5; 8 bases are shared with TRBD1. V dropped 3 bases and J dropped 4; count of bases not matched to a gene: 5. The CDR3 consists of 15 residues. Germline V gene sequence: CDR1 KGHSH, CDR2 LQKENI.